The 27 T cell receptor beta chains listed next were all sequenced from one sample in a study of T cell changes during pregnancy in multiple sclerosis (dated by TCRdb to between 2018 and 2021). Receptor amplification or capture employed the immunoSEQ multiplex PCR assay. TCRdb stores this immuneACCESS table with in-frame sequences only. Part of the clones is absent; in the studies checked, under half of the shortfall reflects unresolved V genes, and no reason is known for the rest. The sample data list more than 80,000 clones, and 92% of these were observed just once. Less than 2% of the sample is held by the ten biggest clonotypes. Material: peripheral blood, obtained after pregnancy. Receptors were obtained from a female donor with multiple sclerosis, enrolled in a pregnancy study.

The chain recombines TRBV6-1 with TRBJ1-1; 7 bases agree with TRBD1. V was pared by 11 bases and J by 1 base, with 13 bases of the junction left unmatched. Germline V gene lookup returns CDR1 MNHNS and CDR2 SASEGT. CDR3 size: 15 residues. CDR3 in DNA: TGTGCCGACCACCCACCAAGGGGGCGGAACACTGAAGCTTTCTTT. This codes for CADHPPRGRNTEAFF.

The chain joins TRBV19 to TRBJ2-7; 8 bases match TRBD1. CDR3 length equals 14 residues. Germline V CDR1 and CDR2: LNHDA, SQIVND (reference sequence). V shed 6 bases and J 4 bases; nucleotides not matched to a gene: 8. CDR3 sequence: CASRLWTGPYEQYF. For the CDR3, the DNA is TGTGCCAGTAGGCTCTGGACAGGGCCTTACGAGCAGTACTTC.

This chain uses TRBV5-1 with TRBJ2-2, with 8 bases aligning to TRBD2. CDR3 size: 15 residues. With 4 bases clipped from V and 5 bases from J, the junction kept 7 bases outside the gene matches. Per the germline V gene, CDR1 is SGHRS and CDR2 is YFSETQ. Written as DNA, the CDR3 is TGCGCCAGCAGCCCAGCGGGAGAGTTAACCGGGGAGCTGTTTTTT. Translation: CASSPAGELTGELFF.

The chain carries TRBV7-6 and TRBJ1-6, with D perhaps matching TRBD1 (5 bases). The CDR3 covers 14 residues. V gave up 6 bases and J gave up 9 bases, with 15 bases separating them. Germline V gene sequence: CDR1 SGHVS, CDR2 FNYEAQ. For the CDR3, the DNA is TGTGCCAGCAGTTCCGACAGTGATCGTTCACCCCTCCACTTT. Its protein is CASSSDSDRSPLHF.

The rearrangement joins TRBV19 to TRBJ1-2; D is unresolved. V was trimmed by 6 bases and J by 0 bases, leaving 8 bases between them. The CDR3 is 13 residues long. CDR1 and CDR2 (germline): LNHDA, SQIVND (reference sequence). The CDR3 nucleotides are TGTGCCAGTAGGAGGACTTCTAACTATGGCTACACCTTC. Translating gives CASRRTSNYGYTF.

This clone was counted between two and nine times. This chain links TRBV27 with TRBJ2-3; 10 bases match TRBD2. J gave up 4 bases and V 6 bases, and 19 bases lay outside the gene matches. Germline V gene lookup returns CDR1 MNHEY and CDR2 SMNVEV (reference sequence). The CDR3 is made up of 19 amino acids. This CDR3 reads CASSFSPRLAGVVADTQYF. For the CDR3, the DNA is TGTGCCAGCAGCTTTTCCCCCCGGCTAGCGGGAGTGGTGGCAGATACGCAGTATTTT.

This clone appeared a single time. The chain couples TRBV6-1 to TRBJ2-1; 13 bases are shared with TRBD2. V gave up 8 bases and J gave up 6 bases; unmatched junction bases: 1. The CDR3 has 13 amino acids. In germline, CDR1 is MNHNS, CDR2 SASEGT. CDR3 in amino acids: CASRLAGGNEQFF. The CDR3 nucleotides read TGTGCCAGCCGACTAGCGGGAGGCAATGAGCAGTTCTTC.

The chain is built from TRBV5-6 and TRBJ1-3, with no clear D. The germline V gene has CDR1 SGHDT and CDR2 YYEEEE. V lost 3 bases and J 4 bases, leaving 17 bases between the germline ends. There are 16 residues in the CDR3. For the CDR3, the DNA is TGTGCCAGCAGCTATACTCCAGGTCGCCGGGGAAACACCATATATTTT. It codes for CASSYTPGRRGNTIYF.

This clone was detected once. The chain couples TRBV28 to TRBJ2-7; 11 bases are a match to TRBD2. Germline V lookup: CDR1 MDHEN, CDR2 SYDVKM. The CDR3 runs to 16 residues. With 2 bases clipped from V and 1 base from J, the junction kept 4 bases outside the gene matches. The CDR3 DNA is TGTGCCAGCAGTTTAGGGGGACTAGCGGTTTCCTACGAGCAGTACTTC. Its translation is CASSLGGLAVSYEQYF.

The J gene is TRBJ1-6, the V gene TRBV5-1; TRBD1 matches 7 bases. This CDR3 comprises 13 residues. Looked up from germline, CDR1 is SGHRS and CDR2 is YFSETQ. J was trimmed by 7 bases and V by 3 bases; bases with no gene match: 1. DNA of the CDR3: TGCGCCAGCAGCTCGGGACAGAATTCACCCCTCCACTTT. It codes for CASSSGQNSPLHF.

This clone was seen more than once but under ten times. The gene calls are TRBV14 and TRBJ1-6, with TRBD1 matching 7 bases. This CDR3 spans 14 amino acids. J lost 6 bases, V lost 5 bases, and 4 bases had no gene match. Germline-derived CDR1 and CDR2 are SGHDN and FVKESK. The CDR3 is CASSSGTANSPLHF. DNA for the CDR3: TGTGCCAGCAGCTCCGGGACAGCTAATTCACCCCTCCACTTT.

The chain recombines TRBV5-4 with TRBJ1-3; 7 positions agree with TRBD1. Germline assignment: CDR1 SGHNT and CDR2 YYREEE (reference sequence). The CDR3 totals 14 residues. J gave up 2 bases and V 4 bases, and 3 bases lay outside the gene matches. CDR3 region: CASSPGTAGNTIYF. Here the CDR3 DNA reads TGTGCCAGCAGCCCTGGGACAGCTGGAAACACCATATATTTT.

The chain has TRBV6-1 and TRBJ2-3; possible D gene TRBD2, 5 bases. The CDR3 extends over 14 amino acids. Trimming took 2 bases from V and 4 from J, leaving 10 bases between them. Germline CDR1 and CDR2: MNHNS and SASEGT. CDR3 sequence reads: CASSELASSDTQYF. CDR3 DNA sequence: TGTGCCAGCAGTGAATTGGCTAGCTCAGATACGCAGTATTTT.

The chain combines TRBV7-6 with TRBJ2-6, with TRBD1 as a possible D gene (5 bases). The CDR3 consists of 19 residues. Germline V lookup: CDR1 SGHVS, CDR2 FNYEAQ. Trimming pared 3 bases from V and 0 bases from J, leaving 18 bases between. Written as DNA, the CDR3 is TGTGCCAGCAGCTTGCGTGTGGCAGGGCAGTCCTCTGGGGCCAACGTCCTGACTTTC. As protein: CASSLRVAGQSSGANVLTF.

V gene TRBV28 combines with J gene TRBJ2-3; 10 bases are a match to TRBD1. CDR1 is MDHEN and CDR2 is SYDVKM in the germline V gene. The CDR3 is 17 residues long. With 7 bases clipped from V and 4 bases from J, the junction kept 14 bases outside the gene matches. The CDR3 spells CASTPSLGTGVPDTQYF. The DNA of the CDR3 is TGTGCCAGCACCCCCTCTCTCGGGACAGGGGTACCAGATACGCAGTATTTT.

V gene TRBV5-1 combines with J gene TRBJ1-1; TRBD1 aligns across 7 bases. The CDR3 length is 16 residues. Losses at the gene ends were 0 bases for V and 4 bases for J; bases not matched to a gene: 9. Germline CDR1 SGHRS, CDR2 YFSETQ. CDR3: CASSLEGGEGITEAFF. The CDR3 nucleotides read TGCGCCAGCAGCTTGGAAGGGGGCGAAGGGATCACTGAAGCTTTCTTT.

DNA of the CDR3: TGTGCCAGCAGCTTGGCAGGAGCGGTCTCACTAAAAGAGACCCAGTACTTC. This gives the protein CASSLAGAVSLKETQYF. J is TRBJ2-5 and V is TRBV5-6, with a possible D match to TRBD2 (5 bases). V was cut by 0 bases and J by 3 bases, with 18 bases left in between. This CDR3 region has 17 residues. Germline assignment: CDR1 SGHDT and CDR2 YYEEEE.

This clone was seen more than once but under ten times. The chain employs TRBV7-9 and TRBJ2-5, with TRBD1 identical over 7 bases. CDR1 is SEHNR and CDR2 is FQNEAQ in the germline V gene (reference sequence). Trimming took 0 bases from V and 2 from J; bases not matched to a gene: 9. The CDR3 extends over 17 amino acids. CDR3 coding DNA: TGTGCCAGCAGCTTAGCGGCACCGTGGACAGGTCAAGAGACCCAGTACTTC. Amino acids: CASSLAAPWTGQETQYF. The variable domain in full, completed from reference TRBV7-9 and TRBJ2-5, reads DTGVSQNPRHKITKRGQNVTFRCDPISEHNRLYWYRQTLGQGPEFLTYFQNEAQLEKSRLLSDRFSAERPKGSFSTLEIQRTEQGDSAMYLCASSLAAPWTGQETQYFGPGTRLLVL.

The chain combines TRBV5-1 with TRBJ2-7; D gene unclear. The CDR3 length is 13 residues. Trimming shortened V by 4 bases and J by 3 bases, and 11 bases separated the two germline ends. The germline gives CDR1 SGHRS, CDR2 YFSETQ. The CDR3 nucleotides read TGCGCCAGCAGCAATACACGAAGCTACGAGCAGTACTTC. This codes for CASSNTRSYEQYF.

This chain uses TRBV10-2 with TRBJ1-4; TRBD1 matches 9 bases. There are 15 residues in the CDR3. The trim removed 6 bases at V and 8 bases at J, leaving 10 bases unmatched. In germline, CDR1 is WSHSY, CDR2 SAAADI. CDR3 nucleotide sequence: TGCGCCAGCAGCCCCGGGACAGGGAAAGGCGAAAAACTGTTTTTT. Encoded protein: CASSPGTGKGEKLFF.

The chain couples TRBV4-2 to TRBJ2-5; 10 bases fit TRBD2. Trimming took 3 bases from V and 2 from J; bases not matched to a gene: 12. CDR3 length: 18 amino acids. Per germline, CDR1 LGHNA and CDR2 YNFKEQ. CDR3 amino acids: CASSQGHASGGGQETQYF. DNA of the CDR3: TGTGCCAGCAGCCAGGGGCATGCTAGCGGGGGAGGGCAAGAGACCCAGTACTTC.

This chain connects TRBV2 to TRBJ2-1; D unclear. With 7 bases removed from V and 6 bases from J, the gap between germline ends came to 4 bases. Germline CDR1 reads SNHLY; CDR2 reads FYNNEI. CDR3 length equals 10 residues. Here the CDR3 reads CASTGNEQFF. The CDR3 nucleotides read TGTGCCAGCACGGGCAATGAGCAGTTCTTC.

V is TRBV28 and J is TRBJ1-1; possible D gene TRBD1, 5 bases. Trimming stripped 1 base from V and 5 bases from J, with 14 bases between. The CDR3 covers 15 residues. Germline CDR1 MDHEN, CDR2 SYDVKM. The CDR3 DNA reads TGTGCCAGCAGTTTATTGTCAGGGCTAAAGACTGAAGCTTTCTTT. Residues: CASSLLSGLKTEAFF.

The chain has TRBV5-1 and TRBJ1-1; no reliable D call. V shed 1 base and J shed 7 bases, with 11 bases lying between them. The CDR3 is 13 amino acids. Germline CDR1 is SGHRS and CDR2 is YFSETQ. CDR3 residues: CASSLSWGVEAFF. The CDR3, as DNA: TGCGCCAGCAGCTTGTCGTGGGGAGTTGAAGCTTTCTTT.

In this sample, this clone turned up once. V usage is TRBV6-6 and J usage is TRBJ2-7; 11 bases are shared with TRBD1. Germline assignment: CDR1 MNHNY and CDR2 SVGAGI (reference sequence). Germline trimming cut 6 bases from V and 0 bases from J; bases unmatched to any gene: 7. This CDR3 contains 16 residues. DNA for the CDR3: TGTGCCAGCAGCCGGGACAGGGGGGGAAGCTCCTACGAGCAGTACTTC. Amino acid sequence: CASSRDRGGSSYEQYF.

The chain recombines TRBV6-6 with TRBJ2-7; TRBD2 aligns across 14 bases. Per germline, CDR1 MNHNY and CDR2 SVGAGI (reference sequence). The V segment lost 6 bases and the J segment 7 bases; nucleotides outside the gene matches: 5. The CDR3 extends over 14 amino acids. CDR3 DNA: TGTGCCAGCAGGCCGGGACTAGCGGGAGCTGAGCAGTACTTC. This codes for CASRPGLAGAEQYF.

This clone was picked up one time. The chain employs TRBV5-4 and TRBJ1-1, with 9 bases identical to TRBD1. CDR1 is SGHNT and CDR2 is YYREEE in the germline V gene (reference sequence). This CDR3 spans 17 amino acids. Trimming took 0 bases from V and 2 from J; bases not matched to a gene: 8. The CDR3 region is CASSLAGQGGRNTEAFF. DNA for the CDR3: TGTGCCAGCAGCTTGGCGGGACAGGGTGGCAGAAACACTGAAGCTTTCTTT.